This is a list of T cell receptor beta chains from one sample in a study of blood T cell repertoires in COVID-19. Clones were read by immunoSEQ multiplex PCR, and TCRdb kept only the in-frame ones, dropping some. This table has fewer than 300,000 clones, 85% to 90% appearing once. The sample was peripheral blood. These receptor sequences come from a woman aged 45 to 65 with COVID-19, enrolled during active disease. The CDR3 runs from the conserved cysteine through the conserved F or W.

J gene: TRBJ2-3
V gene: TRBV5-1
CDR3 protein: CASSLGSGPDTQYF

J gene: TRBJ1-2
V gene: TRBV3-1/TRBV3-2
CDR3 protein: CASSRTQGNGYTF

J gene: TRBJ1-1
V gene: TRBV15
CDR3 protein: CATSSDRVLTEAFF

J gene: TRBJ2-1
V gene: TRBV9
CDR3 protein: CASNLAGVYNEQFF

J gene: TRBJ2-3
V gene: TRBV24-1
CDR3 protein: CATSDTTSGLTDTQYF

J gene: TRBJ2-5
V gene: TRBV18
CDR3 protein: CASSPLPTSTETQYF

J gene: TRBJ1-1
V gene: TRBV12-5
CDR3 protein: CASERGEKRTEAFF

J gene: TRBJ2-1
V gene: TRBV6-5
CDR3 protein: CASITSGTGVAEQFF

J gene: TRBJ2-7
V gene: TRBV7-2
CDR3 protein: CASSRARKGDEQYF

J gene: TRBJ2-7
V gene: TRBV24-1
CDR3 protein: CATSTSGGSSSYEQYF

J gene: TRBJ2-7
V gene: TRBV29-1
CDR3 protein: CSVVGQGTYEQYF

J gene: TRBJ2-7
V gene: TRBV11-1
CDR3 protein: CASSWGTSGFYEQYF

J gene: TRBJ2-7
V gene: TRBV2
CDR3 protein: CASTSDRGGLVYEQYF

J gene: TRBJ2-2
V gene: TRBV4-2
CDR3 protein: CASSQDWAASDTGELFF

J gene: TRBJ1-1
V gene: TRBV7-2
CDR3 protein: CASSALTGFTEAFF

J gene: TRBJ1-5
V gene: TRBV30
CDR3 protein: CAWSVTRGRNQPQHF

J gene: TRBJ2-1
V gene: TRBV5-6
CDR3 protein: CASSFSRTSSLF

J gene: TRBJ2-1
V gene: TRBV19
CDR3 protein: CASQGLAGLNEQFF

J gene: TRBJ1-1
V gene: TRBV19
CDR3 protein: CASSIGRGPTEAFF

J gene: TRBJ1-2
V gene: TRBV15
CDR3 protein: CATSRDQRQGTHYGYTF

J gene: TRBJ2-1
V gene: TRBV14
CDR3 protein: CASSSSGTGTNEQFF

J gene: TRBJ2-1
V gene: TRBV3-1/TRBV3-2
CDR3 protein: CASSRLAGQNNEQFF

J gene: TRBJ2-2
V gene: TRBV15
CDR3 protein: CATRPLVTGELFF

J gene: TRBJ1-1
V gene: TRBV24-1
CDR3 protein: CATRGRSAEAFF

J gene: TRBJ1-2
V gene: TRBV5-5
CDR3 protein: CASSPPGQGVGYTF

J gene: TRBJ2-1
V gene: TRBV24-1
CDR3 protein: CATSGDRGLSEQFF

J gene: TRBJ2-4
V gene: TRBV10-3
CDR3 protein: CAISEVGRAPIKNIQYF

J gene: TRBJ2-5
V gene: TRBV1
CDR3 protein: CTSSQSYISPTSGEETQYF

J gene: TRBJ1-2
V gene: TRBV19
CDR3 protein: CASSMREYYGYTF

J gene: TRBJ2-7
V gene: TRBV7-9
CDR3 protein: CASSLLQTSEEQYF

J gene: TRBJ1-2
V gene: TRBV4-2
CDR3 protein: CATESGTGIGYGYTF

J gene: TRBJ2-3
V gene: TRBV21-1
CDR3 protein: CASRLLDTTTDTQYF

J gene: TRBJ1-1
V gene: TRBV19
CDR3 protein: CASSSLTRGSITEAFF

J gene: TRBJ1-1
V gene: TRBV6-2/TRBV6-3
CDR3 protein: CASSPAGGTEAFF

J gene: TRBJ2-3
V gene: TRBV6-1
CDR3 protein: CASSVRTYQGLAGGTDTQYF

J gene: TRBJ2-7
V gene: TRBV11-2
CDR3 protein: CASSLDPGFSYEQYF

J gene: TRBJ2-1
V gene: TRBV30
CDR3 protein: CAWIEGSSYNEQFF

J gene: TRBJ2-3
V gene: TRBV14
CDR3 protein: CASRRAGQLTDTQYF

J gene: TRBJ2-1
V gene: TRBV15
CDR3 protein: CATSRTTGYGSYNEQFF

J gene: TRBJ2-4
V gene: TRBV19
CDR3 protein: CASSIEAPTGSRLAKNIQYF

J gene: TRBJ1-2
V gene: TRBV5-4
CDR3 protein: CASSLGRGQSYYGYTF

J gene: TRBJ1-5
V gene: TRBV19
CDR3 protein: CASSRDRQPQHF

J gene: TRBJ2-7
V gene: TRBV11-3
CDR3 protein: CASSEQGPYEQYF

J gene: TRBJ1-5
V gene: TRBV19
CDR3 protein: CASSIRQQGMSNQPQHF

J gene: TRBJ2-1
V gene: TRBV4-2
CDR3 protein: CASSQVHSSGSSYNEQFF

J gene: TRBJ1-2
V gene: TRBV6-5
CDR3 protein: CASSYSNAGDNGYTF

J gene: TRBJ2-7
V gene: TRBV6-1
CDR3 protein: CASSEGTGIWYEQYF

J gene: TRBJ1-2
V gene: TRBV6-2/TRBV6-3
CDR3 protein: CASSYSREGPDNYGYTF

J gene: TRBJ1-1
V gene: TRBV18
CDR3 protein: CASSPLTRGLVRSGYTEAFF

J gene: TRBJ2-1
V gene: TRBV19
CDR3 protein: CASSRQGTYNEQFF

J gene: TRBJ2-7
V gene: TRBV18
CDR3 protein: CASSPFQSYEQYF

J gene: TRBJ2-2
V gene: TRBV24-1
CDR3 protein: CATTRQGLGELFF

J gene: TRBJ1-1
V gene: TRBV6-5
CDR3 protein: CASSCRDTGPNTEAFF

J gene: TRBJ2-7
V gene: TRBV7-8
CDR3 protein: CASSFEGARNEQYF

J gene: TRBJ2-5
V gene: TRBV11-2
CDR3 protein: CASSSRGQPRVETQYF

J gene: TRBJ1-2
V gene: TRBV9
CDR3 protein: CASSAGQVTYGYTF

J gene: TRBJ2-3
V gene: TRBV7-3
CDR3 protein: CASSPGTSGRTDTQYF